Ten or more counts support the clone carrying this T cell receptor beta chain. This specimen belongs to a study of neurological immune-mediated disorders. CDR3 size: 12 residues. V lost 11 bases and J 2 bases, leaving 12 bases between the germline ends. TCRdb itself ran the 5' RACE reads through MiXCR, one entry per CDR3 protein. This table has roughly 36,000 distinct CDR3 sequences, approximately 14% appearing once. The chain recombines TRBV12-3 or TRBV12-4 with TRBJ1-2; TRBD1 might be the D (5 bases). The clonotype was recovered from a woman in her fifties or sixties with HTLV-1-associated myelopathy (HAM/TSP). Sequencing was done on a sample of PBMCs. The CDR3 DNA sequence: TGTGCCGGATCAAGGGACAACTATGGCTACACCTTC. This translates into CAGSRDNYGYTF.